Listed below are T cell receptor beta chains from one sample, sequenced in a study of blood T cell repertoires in COVID-19. Sequencing was performed with immunoSEQ multiplex PCR; in TCRdb, only in-frame clones are kept and a portion is missing. Found here are 65,000 to 90,000 clones, roughly 80% of them singletons; the top ten hold 25% to 30%. Sequencing was done on a sample of peripheral blood. Receptors originate from a human donor in a cohort sampled during active COVID-19. Both conserved end residues are part of each CDR3. D genes are given only for firm matches. Clone size is not always given. Where it is, it says once, few, many or a class for expanded clones.

size,D,V,J,CDR3,DNA
once,TRBD2,TRBV6-5,TRBJ2-5,CASSYGGGGTGETQYF,TGTGCCAGCAGTTACGGTGGCGGGGGGACGGGAGAGACCCAGTACTTC
once,.,TRBV7-9,TRBJ1-2,CASSLGDNGYTF,TGTGCCAGCAGCTTAGGGGACAACGGCTACACCTTC
.,.,TRBV6-4,TRBJ1-4,CATTGYDEKLFF,TGTGCCACAACAGGGTACGATGAAAAACTGTTTTTT
.,.,TRBV18,TRBJ1-1,CASSPTAFEAFF,TGTGCCAGCTCCCCAACCGCGTTTGAAGCTTTCTTT
.,TRBD1,TRBV4-2,TRBJ2-7,CASSQEGGQGRDEQYF,TGTGCCAGCAGCCAAGAAGGGGGACAGGGGAGGGACGAGCAGTACTTC
.,.,TRBV6-1,TRBJ2-7,CASSEEKWRTSYEQYF,TGTGCCAGCAGTGAAGAAAAGTGGAGGACGTCCTACGAGCAGTACTTC
once,.,TRBV2,TRBJ2-7,CASSGDSSYEQYF,TGTGCCAGCAGCGGAGACAGCTCCTACGAGCAGTACTTC
.,.,TRBV6-5,TRBJ2-3,CASKEGDGSMDTQYF,TGTGCCAGCAAAGAGGGGGACGGTTCCATGGATACGCAGTATTTT
.,.,TRBV19,TRBJ1-1,CASSEISGGNTEAFF,TGTGCCAGTAGTGAAATATCCGGGGGGAACACTGAAGCTTTCTTT
.,.,TRBV6-5,TRBJ2-5,CASSYVSGEQETQYF,TGTGCCAGCAGTTACGTTTCAGGGGAGCAAGAGACCCAGTACTTC
few,TRBD2,TRBV6-2/TRBV6-3,TRBJ2-5,CASSYPLGGGASETQYF,TGTGCCAGCAGTTACCCCCTAGGCGGGGGGGCCTCGGAGACCCAGTACTTC
.,TRBD2,TRBV5-4,TRBJ2-1,CASSFPGTNRFF,TGTGCCAGCAGCTTTCCCGGGACTAACCGGTTCTTC
.,.,TRBV29-1,TRBJ1-3,CSSKSSGNTIYF,TGCAGCTCAAAGAGCTCTGGAAACACCATATATTTT
.,.,TRBV12-3/TRBV12-4,TRBJ2-4,CASSLLVRGIQYF,TGTGCCAGCAGTTTATTGGTTCGGGGCATTCAGTACTTC